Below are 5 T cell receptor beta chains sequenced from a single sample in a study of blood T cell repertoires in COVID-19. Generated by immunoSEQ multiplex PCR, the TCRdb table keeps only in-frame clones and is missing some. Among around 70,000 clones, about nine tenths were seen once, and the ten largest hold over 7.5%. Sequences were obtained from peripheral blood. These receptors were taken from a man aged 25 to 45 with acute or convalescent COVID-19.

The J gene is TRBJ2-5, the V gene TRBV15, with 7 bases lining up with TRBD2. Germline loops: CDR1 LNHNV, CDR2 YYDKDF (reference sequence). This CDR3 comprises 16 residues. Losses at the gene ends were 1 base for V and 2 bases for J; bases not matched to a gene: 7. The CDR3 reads CATSRAQRGGQETQYF. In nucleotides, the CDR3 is TGTGCCACCAGCAGAGCCCAGCGGGGAGGACAAGAGACCCAGTACTTC.

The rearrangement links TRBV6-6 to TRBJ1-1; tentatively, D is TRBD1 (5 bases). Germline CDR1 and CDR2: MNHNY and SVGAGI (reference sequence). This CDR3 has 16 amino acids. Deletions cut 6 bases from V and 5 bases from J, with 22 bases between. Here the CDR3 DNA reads TGTGCCAGCAGGAAGGGCTGGTCAGGACAATCAACTGAAGCTTTCTTT. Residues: CASRKGWSGQSTEAFF.

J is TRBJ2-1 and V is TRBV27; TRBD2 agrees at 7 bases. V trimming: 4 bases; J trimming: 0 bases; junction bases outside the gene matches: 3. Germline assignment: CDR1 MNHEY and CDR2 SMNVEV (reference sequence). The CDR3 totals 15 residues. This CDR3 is CASSSLAFSYNEQFF. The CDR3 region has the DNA TGTGCCAGCAGTTCACTAGCGTTCTCCTACAATGAGCAGTTCTTC.

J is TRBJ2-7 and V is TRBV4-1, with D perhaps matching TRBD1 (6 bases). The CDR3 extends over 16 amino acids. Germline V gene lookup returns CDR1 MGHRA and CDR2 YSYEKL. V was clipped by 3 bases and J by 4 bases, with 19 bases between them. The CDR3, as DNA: TGCGCCAGCAGCCAGGCTGAGGACAGTGGGAGTTACGAGCAGTACTTC. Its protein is CASSQAEDSGSYEQYF.

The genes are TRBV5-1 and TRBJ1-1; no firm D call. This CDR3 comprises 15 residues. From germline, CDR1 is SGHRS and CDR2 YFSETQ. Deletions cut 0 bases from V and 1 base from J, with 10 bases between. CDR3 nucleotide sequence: TGCGCCAGCAGCTTGGCTCGGACTACGAACACTGAAGCTTTCTTT. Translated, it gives CASSLARTTNTEAFF.